Reported below is one TCR beta chain. Antigen: not known. These data are taken from a study of cytomegalovirus exposure and HLA in healthy donors. General study findings and limits: Among the CMV-associated chains, three were confirmed in vitro as specific for CMV antigens.

Using immunoSEQ multiplex PCR, the repertoire was profiled, and TCRdb retains in-frame clones only, with some absent. The sample holds under 200,000 clones; approximately 86% are singletons and the top ten take 2% to 2.5%. This CDR3 region has 13 residues. Unmatched junction bases numbered 6, after V lost 3 bases and J lost 7 bases. Looked up from germline, CDR1 is SEHNR and CDR2 is FQNEAQ (reference sequence). The specimen was PBMCs. The sequence was obtained from a woman between 18 and 29 years old in good health and CMV-seronegative. The rearrangement links TRBV7-9 to TRBJ2-7, with TRBD2 matching over 7 bases. The CDR3 reads CASSFGGVWEQYF. The DNA of the CDR3 is TGTGCCAGCAGCTTTGGGGGGGTTTGGGAGCAGTACTTC.